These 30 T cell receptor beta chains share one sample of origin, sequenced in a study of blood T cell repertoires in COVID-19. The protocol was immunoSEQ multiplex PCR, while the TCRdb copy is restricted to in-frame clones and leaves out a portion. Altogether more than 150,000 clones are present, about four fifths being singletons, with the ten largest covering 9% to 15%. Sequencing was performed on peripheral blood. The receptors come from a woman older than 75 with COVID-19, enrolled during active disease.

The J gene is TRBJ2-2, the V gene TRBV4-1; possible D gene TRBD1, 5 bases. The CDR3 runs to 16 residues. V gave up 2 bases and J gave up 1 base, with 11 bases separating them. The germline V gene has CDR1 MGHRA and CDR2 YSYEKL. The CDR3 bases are TGCGCCAGCAGCCAACTTCACAGGATGAACACCGGGGAGCTGTTTTTT. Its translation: CASSQLHRMNTGELFF.

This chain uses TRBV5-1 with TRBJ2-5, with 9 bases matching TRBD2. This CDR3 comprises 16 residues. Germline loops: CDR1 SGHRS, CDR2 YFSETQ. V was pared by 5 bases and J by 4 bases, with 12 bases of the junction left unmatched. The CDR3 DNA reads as TGCGCCAGCAGGTACGCGGGAGGGCCTCTTCGAGAGACCCAGTACTTC. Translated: CASRYAGGPLRETQYF.

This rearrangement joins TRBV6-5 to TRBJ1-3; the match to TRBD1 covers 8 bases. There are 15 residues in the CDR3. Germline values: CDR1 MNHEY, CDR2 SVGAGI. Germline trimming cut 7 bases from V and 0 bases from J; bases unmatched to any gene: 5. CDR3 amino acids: CASKSGQVSGNTIYF. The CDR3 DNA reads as TGTGCCAGCAAATCGGGACAGGTCTCTGGAAACACCATATATTTT.

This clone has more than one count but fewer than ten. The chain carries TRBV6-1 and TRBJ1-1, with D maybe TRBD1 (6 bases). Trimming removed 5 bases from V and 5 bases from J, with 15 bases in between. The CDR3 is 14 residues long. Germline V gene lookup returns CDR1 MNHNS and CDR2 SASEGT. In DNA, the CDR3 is TGTGCCAGCAGTTTCGAACAGGGTTGGACTGAAGCTTTCTTT. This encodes CASSFEQGWTEAFF.

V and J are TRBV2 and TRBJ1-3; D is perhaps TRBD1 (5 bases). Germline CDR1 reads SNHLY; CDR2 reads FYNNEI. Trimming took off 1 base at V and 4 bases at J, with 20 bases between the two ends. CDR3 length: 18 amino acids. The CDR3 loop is CASSEGAFRGSTGNTIYF. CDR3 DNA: TGTGCCAGCAGTGAAGGGGCATTTAGGGGATCGACGGGAAACACCATATATTTT.

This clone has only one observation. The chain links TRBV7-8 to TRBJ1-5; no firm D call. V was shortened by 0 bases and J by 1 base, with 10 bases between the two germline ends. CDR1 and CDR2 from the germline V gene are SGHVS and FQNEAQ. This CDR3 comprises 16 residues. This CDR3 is CASSLARTRSNQPQHF. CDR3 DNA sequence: TGTGCCAGCAGCTTAGCCAGGACTCGGAGCAATCAGCCCCAGCATTTT.

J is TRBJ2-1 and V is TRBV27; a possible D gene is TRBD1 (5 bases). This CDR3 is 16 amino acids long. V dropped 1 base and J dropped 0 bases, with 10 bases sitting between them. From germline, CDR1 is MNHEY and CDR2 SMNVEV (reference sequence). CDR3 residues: CASSLWGRVSYNEQFF. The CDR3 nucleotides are TGTGCCAGCAGTTTATGGGGCAGGGTCTCCTACAATGAGCAGTTCTTC.

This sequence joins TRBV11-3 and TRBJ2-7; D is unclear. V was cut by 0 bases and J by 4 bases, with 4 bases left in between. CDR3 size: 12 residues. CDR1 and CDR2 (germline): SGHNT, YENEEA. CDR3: CASSLDRYEQYF. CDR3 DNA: TGTGCCAGCAGCTTAGATCGTTACGAGCAGTACTTC. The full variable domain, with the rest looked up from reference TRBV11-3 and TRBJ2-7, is EAGVVQSPRYKIIEKKQPVAFWCNPISGHNTLYWYLQNLGQGPELLIRYENEEAVDDSQLPKDRFSAERLKGVDSTLKIQPAELGDSAVYLCASSLDRYEQYFGPGTRLTVT.

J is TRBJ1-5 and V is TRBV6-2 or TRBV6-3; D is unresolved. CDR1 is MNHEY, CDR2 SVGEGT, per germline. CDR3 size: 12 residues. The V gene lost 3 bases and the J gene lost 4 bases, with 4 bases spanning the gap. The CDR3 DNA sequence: TGTGCCAGCAGTTATCAGAATCAGCCCCAGCATTTT. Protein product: CASSYQNQPQHF.

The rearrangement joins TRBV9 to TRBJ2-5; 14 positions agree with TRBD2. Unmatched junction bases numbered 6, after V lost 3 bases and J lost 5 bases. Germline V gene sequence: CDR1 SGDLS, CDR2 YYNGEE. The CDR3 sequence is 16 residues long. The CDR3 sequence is CASSAGTSGGWETQYF. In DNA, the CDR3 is TGTGCCAGCAGCGCTGGGACTAGCGGGGGTTGGGAGACCCAGTACTTC. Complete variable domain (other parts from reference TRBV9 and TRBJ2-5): DSGVTQTPKHLITATGQRVTLRCSPRSGDLSVYWYQQSLDQGLQFLIQYYNGEERAKGNILERFSAQQFPDLHSELNLSSLELGDSALYFCASSAGTSGGWETQYFGPGTRLLVL.

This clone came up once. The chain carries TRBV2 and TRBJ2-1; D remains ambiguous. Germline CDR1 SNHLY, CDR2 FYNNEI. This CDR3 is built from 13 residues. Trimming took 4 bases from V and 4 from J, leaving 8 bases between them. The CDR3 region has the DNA TGTGCCAGCAGTGGGTCAGAATACAATGAGCAGTTCTTC. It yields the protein CASSGSEYNEQFF.

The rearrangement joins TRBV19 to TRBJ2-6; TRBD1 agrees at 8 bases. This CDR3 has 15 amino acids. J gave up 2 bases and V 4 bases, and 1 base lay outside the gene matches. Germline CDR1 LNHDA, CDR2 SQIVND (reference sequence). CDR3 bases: TGTGCCAGTAGTAGCAGGGGGCCTGGGGCCAACGTCCTGACTTTC. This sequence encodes CASSSRGPGANVLTF.

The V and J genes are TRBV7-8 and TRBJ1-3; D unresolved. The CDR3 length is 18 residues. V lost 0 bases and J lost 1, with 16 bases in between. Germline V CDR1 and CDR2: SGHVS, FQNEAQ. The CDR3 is CASSLAGRVLRSGNTIYF. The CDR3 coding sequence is TGTGCCAGCAGCTTAGCGGGGAGGGTCCTCAGATCTGGAAACACCATATATTTT.

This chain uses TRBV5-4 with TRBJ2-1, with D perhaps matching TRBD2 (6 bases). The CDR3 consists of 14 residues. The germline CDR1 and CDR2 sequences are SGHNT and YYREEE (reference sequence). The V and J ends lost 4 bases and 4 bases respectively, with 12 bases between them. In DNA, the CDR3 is TGTGCCAGCAGCCCAAAGAGCGGGTACAATGAGCAGTTCTTC. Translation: CASSPKSGYNEQFF.

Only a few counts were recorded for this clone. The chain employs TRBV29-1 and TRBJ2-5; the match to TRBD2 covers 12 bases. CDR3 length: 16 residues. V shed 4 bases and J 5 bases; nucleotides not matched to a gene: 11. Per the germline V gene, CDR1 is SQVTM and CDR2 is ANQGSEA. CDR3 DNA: TGCAGCGTTGGAGCTAGCGGGAGGGCATGGGAGGAGACCCAGTACTTC. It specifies CSVGASGRAWEETQYF.

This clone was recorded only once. DNA of the CDR3: TGTGCCAGCAGGGCTAGGGGCTCTGGAAACACCATATATTTT. Amino acids: CASRARGSGNTIYF. This rearrangement joins TRBV6-5 to TRBJ1-3; D is perhaps TRBD1 (5 bases). Germline CDR1 is MNHEY and CDR2 is SVGAGI. The CDR3 is made up of 14 amino acids. V lost 6 bases and J lost 0, with 9 bases in between.

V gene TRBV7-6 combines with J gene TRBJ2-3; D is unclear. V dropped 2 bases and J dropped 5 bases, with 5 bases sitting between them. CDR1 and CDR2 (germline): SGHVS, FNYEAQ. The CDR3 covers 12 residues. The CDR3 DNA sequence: TGTGCCAGCAGCTTAACCGGAGATACGCAGTATTTT. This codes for CASSLTGDTQYF.

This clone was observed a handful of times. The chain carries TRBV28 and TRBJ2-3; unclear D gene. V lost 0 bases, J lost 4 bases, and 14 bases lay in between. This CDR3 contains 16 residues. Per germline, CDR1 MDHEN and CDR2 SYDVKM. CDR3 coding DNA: TGTGCCAGCAGTTTATGGGGCTTCGGCGAGTCAGATACGCAGTATTTT. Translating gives CASSLWGFGESDTQYF.

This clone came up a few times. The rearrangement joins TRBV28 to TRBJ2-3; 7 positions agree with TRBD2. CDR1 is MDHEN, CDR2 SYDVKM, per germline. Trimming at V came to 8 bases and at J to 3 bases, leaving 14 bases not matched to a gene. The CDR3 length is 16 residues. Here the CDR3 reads CASSWDYPTRTDTQYF. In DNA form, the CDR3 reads TGTGCCAGCTCATGGGACTACCCGACCAGGACAGATACGCAGTATTTT.

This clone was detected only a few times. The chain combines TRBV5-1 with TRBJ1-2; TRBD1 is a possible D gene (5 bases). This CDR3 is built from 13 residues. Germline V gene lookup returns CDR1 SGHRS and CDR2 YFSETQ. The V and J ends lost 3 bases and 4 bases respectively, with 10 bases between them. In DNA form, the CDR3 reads TGCGCCAGCAGCTCTACAGGCACCTATGGCTACACCTTC. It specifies CASSSTGTYGYTF.

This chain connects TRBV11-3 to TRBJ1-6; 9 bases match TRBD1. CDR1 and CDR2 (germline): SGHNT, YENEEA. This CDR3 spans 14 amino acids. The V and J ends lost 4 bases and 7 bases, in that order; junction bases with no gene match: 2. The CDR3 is CASSSDRGNSPLHF. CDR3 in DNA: TGTGCCAGCAGCTCGGACAGGGGAAATTCACCCCTCCACTTT. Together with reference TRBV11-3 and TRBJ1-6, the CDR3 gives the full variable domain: EAGVVQSPRYKIIEKKQPVAFWCNPISGHNTLYWYLQNLGQGPELLIRYENEEAVDDSQLPKDRFSAERLKGVDSTLKIQPAELGDSAVYLCASSSDRGNSPLHFGNGTRLTVT.

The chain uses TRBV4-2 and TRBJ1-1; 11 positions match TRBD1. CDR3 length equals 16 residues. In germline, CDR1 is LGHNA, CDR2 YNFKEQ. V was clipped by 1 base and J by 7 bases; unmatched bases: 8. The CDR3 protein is CASSQAPGTGGGEAFF. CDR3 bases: TGTGCCAGCAGCCAAGCCCCCGGGACAGGGGGGGGTGAAGCTTTCTTT.

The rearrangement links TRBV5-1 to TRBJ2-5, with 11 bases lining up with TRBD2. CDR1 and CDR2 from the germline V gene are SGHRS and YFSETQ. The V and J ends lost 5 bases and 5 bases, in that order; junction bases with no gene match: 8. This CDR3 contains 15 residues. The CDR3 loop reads CASRDSGGAGETQYF. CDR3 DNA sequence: TGCGCCAGCAGGGATAGCGGGGGGGCCGGGGAGACCCAGTACTTC.

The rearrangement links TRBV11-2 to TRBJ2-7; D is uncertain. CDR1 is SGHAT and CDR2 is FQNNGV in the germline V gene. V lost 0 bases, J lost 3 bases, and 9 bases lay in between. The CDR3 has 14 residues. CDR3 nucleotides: TGTGCCAGCAGCTTAGATAGGCAGGTCTACGAGCAGTACTTC. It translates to CASSLDRQVYEQYF.

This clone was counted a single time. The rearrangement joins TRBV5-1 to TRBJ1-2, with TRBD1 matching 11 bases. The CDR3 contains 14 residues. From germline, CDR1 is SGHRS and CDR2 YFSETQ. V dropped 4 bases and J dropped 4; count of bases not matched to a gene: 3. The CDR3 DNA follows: TGCGCCAGCAGCGGGACAGGGGGTCCCTATGGCTACACCTTC. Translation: CASSGTGGPYGYTF.

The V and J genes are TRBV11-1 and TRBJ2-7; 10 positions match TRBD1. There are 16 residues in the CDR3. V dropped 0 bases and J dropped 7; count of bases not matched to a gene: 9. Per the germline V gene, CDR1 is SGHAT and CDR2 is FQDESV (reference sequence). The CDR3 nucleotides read TGTGCCAGCAGCTTAGCGCGGGGGACAGGGGTTTGGGAGCAGTACTTC. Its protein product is CASSLARGTGVWEQYF.

The CDR3 loop reads CATSSGIAGVEQETQYF. CDR3 in DNA: TGTGCCACCAGCAGCGGCATAGCGGGAGTTGAACAAGAGACCCAGTACTTC. This chain connects TRBV15 to TRBJ2-5, with 9 bases matching TRBD2. CDR1 and CDR2 (germline): LNHNV, YYDKDF (reference sequence). The CDR3 has 17 residues. Trimming at V came to 3 bases and at J to 2 bases, leaving 10 bases not matched to a gene. Filled out from reference TRBV15 and TRBJ2-5, the complete variable domain reads DAMVIQNPRYQVTQFGKPVTLSCSQTLNHNVMYWYQQKSSQAPKLLFHYYDKDFNNEADTPDNFQSRRPNTSFCFLDIRSPGLGDTAMYLCATSSGIAGVEQETQYFGPGTRLLVL.

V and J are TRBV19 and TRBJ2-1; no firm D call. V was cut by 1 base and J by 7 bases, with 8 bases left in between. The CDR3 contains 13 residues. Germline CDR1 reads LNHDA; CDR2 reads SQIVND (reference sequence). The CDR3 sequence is CASSIGHGNEQFF. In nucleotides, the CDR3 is TGTGCCAGTAGTATAGGACACGGTAATGAGCAGTTCTTC.

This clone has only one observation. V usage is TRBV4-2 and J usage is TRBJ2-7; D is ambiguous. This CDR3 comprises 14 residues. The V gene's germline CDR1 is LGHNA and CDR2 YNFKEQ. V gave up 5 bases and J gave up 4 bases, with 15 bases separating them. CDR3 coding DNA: TGTGCCAGCAGCTTTCAAGTCACTACATACGAGCAGTACTTC. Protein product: CASSFQVTTYEQYF.

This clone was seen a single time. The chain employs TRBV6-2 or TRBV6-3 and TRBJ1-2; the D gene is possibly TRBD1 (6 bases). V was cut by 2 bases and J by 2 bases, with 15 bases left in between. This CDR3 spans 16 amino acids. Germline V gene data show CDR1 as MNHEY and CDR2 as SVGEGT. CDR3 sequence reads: CASSYGTTRGNYGYTF. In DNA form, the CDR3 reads TGTGCCAGCAGTTACGGGACAACCAGGGGAAACTATGGCTACACCTTC.